This T cell receptor (beta chain) is drawn from a study of T cells in women clearing cervical HPV infection (dated by TCRdb to 2016 to 2018). Regarding the research as a whole: The cases were 25 women with histologically confirmed HPV16-related CIN3 or worse, and 2 of those women had invasive cancers. Cases had a median age of roughly 35 years compared with under 40 for controls, and baseline characteristics showed no significant differences between the groups. In the parent cohort, some 10,000 women aged 18 or older were enrolled in Guanacaste, Costa Rica, during about 1992 to 1994 and then followed for less than nine years. This exploratory proof-of-principle case-control study, nested within the Guanacaste HPV Natural History Study in Costa Rica, compared TCR repertoires among women with different cervical HPV16 outcomes. The 20 to 25 controls were women who cleared a single incident HPV16 infection within 12 months without developing precancer or cancer. HLA typing was available for only a few women, so HLA type could not be excluded as a confounder. Cases were matched to controls by age within five years and by the year the sample was collected. Blood from cases was collected at the visit at which the lesion was first identified, whereas blood from controls was collected once infection was no longer detected. For cases, a median interval of nearly 150 days, with an interquartile range of about 90 to 210 days, was observed between lesion detection and blood sampling. Five blinded duplicates per group were added as quality controls, giving around 60 samples: some 50 participants and approximately ten replicates. Beyond this particular receptor, the publication reports: Random forest classifiers that combined richness and V gene abundances separated cases from controls with an estimated AUC of less than 0.85. Lower TRBV6-7 relative abundance was observed in cases than in controls (around 0.1% versus 0.15%; Bonferroni P = 0.0008). Across sequencing depths, CIN3+ cases showed significantly higher TCR repertoire richness than controls, but evenness did not differ between the groups. Because T-cell numbers per sample were unknown, differences in richness could reflect varying T-cell content rather than repertoire biology. The cross-sectional design could not show whether the associations came before the infection or were a result of it, and neither effector/memory subsets nor HPV-specific T cells were isolated.

On this clone: The clone's antigen remains unknown. The sequenced fragment ends 3 residues before the CDR3 boundary, so the rest is inferred from the germline J gene.

Taken from cysteine to phenylalanine, the CDR3 has 14 residues. The DNA covers only part of the CDR3, 33 bases in frame from base 1. CDR1 DFQATT and CDR2 SNEGSKA were looked up in the germline V gene (reference sequence). The trim is 2 bases for V and 2 bases for J, with a gap of 10 bases between the germline ends. The immunoSEQ assay used multiplex PCR to amplify TCR beta CDR3 regions from an average of around 1.2 ug of genomic DNA per sample. To correct primer bias, the assay used a complete synthetic TCR repertoire to set an amplification baseline. The amplicons were sequenced using the Illumina platform. From the authors' description of their analysis: Sequences were error-corrected by clustering with frequency ratios and a modified nearest-neighbor algorithm, then analyzed in the immunoSEQ Analyzer with IMGT gene definitions. TCR richness and evenness were averaged over 20 rarefaction repeats at each rarefaction depth, excluding samples with fewer sequences than the depth. V, D and J gene relative abundances were compared between groups with Wilcoxon rank sum tests, applying FDR correction. An intraclass correlation of around 96% for TCR richness and an average of about 80% across over 65 gene segments were obtained from the blinded duplicates. TCRdb mirrors the immuneACCESS table, restricted to in-frame sequences. Some clones are absent from its copies; in checked studies, under half trace to an unresolved V gene, and the reason for the others is unknown. The DNA gave D and trimming, while V, J and clone size come from that table. This sample's table contains approximately 12,000 clones. Clones ranked in the top ten supply roughly a tenth of the sample.

Every participant had a single incident cervical HPV16 infection, and prevalent HPV16 infections were excluded. Cervical HPV DNA was detected with MY09/MY11 PCR, and genotyping was done with dot-blot hybridization. Approximately 15 mL of heparinized blood was centrifuged, after which the buffy coat was aliquoted, frozen at -30 degrees C, and then stored at -80 degrees C. QIAGEN kits were used to extract genomic DNA from buffy coat specimens. This chain is built from TRBV20-1 and TRBJ2-1; TRBD2 might be the D gene, on 5 matching bases. The sequenced material came from blood buffy coat. The sequence derives from a woman between 18 and 75 years old with a cervical HPV16 infection that either progressed to CIN3+ or cleared (not recorded which). The DNA read from the CDR3 is TGCAGTGCTAGACCTAGCCGAACCTACAATGAG. The resulting protein is CSARPSRTYNE. In full, the CDR3 is CSARPSRTYNEQFF.